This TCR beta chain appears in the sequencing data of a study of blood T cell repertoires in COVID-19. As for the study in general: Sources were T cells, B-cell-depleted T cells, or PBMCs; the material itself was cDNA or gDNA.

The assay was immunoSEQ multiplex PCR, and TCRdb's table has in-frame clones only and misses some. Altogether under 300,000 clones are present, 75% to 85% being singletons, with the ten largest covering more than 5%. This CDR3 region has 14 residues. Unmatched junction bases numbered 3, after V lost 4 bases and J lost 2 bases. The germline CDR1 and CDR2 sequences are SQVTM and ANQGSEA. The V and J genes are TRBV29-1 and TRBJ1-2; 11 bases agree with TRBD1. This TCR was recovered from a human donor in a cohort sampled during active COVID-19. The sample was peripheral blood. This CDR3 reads CSVGGQGANYGYTF. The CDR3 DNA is TGCAGCGTTGGAGGACAGGGGGCAAACTATGGCTACACCTTC.